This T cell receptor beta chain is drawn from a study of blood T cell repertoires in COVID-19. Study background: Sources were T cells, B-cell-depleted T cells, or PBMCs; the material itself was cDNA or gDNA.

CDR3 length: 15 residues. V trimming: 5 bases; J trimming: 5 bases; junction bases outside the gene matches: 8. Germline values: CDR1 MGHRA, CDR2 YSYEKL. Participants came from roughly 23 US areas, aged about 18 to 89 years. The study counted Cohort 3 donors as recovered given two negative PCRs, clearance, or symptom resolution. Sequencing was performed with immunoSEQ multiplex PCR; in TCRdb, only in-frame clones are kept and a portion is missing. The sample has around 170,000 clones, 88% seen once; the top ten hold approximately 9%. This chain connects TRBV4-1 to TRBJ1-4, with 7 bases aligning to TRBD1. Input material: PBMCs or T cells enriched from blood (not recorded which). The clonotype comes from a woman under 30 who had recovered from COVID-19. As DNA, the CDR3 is TGCGCCAGCAGCACGCGACAGGGAGAAAATGAAAAACTGTTTTTT. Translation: CASSTRQGENEKLFF.